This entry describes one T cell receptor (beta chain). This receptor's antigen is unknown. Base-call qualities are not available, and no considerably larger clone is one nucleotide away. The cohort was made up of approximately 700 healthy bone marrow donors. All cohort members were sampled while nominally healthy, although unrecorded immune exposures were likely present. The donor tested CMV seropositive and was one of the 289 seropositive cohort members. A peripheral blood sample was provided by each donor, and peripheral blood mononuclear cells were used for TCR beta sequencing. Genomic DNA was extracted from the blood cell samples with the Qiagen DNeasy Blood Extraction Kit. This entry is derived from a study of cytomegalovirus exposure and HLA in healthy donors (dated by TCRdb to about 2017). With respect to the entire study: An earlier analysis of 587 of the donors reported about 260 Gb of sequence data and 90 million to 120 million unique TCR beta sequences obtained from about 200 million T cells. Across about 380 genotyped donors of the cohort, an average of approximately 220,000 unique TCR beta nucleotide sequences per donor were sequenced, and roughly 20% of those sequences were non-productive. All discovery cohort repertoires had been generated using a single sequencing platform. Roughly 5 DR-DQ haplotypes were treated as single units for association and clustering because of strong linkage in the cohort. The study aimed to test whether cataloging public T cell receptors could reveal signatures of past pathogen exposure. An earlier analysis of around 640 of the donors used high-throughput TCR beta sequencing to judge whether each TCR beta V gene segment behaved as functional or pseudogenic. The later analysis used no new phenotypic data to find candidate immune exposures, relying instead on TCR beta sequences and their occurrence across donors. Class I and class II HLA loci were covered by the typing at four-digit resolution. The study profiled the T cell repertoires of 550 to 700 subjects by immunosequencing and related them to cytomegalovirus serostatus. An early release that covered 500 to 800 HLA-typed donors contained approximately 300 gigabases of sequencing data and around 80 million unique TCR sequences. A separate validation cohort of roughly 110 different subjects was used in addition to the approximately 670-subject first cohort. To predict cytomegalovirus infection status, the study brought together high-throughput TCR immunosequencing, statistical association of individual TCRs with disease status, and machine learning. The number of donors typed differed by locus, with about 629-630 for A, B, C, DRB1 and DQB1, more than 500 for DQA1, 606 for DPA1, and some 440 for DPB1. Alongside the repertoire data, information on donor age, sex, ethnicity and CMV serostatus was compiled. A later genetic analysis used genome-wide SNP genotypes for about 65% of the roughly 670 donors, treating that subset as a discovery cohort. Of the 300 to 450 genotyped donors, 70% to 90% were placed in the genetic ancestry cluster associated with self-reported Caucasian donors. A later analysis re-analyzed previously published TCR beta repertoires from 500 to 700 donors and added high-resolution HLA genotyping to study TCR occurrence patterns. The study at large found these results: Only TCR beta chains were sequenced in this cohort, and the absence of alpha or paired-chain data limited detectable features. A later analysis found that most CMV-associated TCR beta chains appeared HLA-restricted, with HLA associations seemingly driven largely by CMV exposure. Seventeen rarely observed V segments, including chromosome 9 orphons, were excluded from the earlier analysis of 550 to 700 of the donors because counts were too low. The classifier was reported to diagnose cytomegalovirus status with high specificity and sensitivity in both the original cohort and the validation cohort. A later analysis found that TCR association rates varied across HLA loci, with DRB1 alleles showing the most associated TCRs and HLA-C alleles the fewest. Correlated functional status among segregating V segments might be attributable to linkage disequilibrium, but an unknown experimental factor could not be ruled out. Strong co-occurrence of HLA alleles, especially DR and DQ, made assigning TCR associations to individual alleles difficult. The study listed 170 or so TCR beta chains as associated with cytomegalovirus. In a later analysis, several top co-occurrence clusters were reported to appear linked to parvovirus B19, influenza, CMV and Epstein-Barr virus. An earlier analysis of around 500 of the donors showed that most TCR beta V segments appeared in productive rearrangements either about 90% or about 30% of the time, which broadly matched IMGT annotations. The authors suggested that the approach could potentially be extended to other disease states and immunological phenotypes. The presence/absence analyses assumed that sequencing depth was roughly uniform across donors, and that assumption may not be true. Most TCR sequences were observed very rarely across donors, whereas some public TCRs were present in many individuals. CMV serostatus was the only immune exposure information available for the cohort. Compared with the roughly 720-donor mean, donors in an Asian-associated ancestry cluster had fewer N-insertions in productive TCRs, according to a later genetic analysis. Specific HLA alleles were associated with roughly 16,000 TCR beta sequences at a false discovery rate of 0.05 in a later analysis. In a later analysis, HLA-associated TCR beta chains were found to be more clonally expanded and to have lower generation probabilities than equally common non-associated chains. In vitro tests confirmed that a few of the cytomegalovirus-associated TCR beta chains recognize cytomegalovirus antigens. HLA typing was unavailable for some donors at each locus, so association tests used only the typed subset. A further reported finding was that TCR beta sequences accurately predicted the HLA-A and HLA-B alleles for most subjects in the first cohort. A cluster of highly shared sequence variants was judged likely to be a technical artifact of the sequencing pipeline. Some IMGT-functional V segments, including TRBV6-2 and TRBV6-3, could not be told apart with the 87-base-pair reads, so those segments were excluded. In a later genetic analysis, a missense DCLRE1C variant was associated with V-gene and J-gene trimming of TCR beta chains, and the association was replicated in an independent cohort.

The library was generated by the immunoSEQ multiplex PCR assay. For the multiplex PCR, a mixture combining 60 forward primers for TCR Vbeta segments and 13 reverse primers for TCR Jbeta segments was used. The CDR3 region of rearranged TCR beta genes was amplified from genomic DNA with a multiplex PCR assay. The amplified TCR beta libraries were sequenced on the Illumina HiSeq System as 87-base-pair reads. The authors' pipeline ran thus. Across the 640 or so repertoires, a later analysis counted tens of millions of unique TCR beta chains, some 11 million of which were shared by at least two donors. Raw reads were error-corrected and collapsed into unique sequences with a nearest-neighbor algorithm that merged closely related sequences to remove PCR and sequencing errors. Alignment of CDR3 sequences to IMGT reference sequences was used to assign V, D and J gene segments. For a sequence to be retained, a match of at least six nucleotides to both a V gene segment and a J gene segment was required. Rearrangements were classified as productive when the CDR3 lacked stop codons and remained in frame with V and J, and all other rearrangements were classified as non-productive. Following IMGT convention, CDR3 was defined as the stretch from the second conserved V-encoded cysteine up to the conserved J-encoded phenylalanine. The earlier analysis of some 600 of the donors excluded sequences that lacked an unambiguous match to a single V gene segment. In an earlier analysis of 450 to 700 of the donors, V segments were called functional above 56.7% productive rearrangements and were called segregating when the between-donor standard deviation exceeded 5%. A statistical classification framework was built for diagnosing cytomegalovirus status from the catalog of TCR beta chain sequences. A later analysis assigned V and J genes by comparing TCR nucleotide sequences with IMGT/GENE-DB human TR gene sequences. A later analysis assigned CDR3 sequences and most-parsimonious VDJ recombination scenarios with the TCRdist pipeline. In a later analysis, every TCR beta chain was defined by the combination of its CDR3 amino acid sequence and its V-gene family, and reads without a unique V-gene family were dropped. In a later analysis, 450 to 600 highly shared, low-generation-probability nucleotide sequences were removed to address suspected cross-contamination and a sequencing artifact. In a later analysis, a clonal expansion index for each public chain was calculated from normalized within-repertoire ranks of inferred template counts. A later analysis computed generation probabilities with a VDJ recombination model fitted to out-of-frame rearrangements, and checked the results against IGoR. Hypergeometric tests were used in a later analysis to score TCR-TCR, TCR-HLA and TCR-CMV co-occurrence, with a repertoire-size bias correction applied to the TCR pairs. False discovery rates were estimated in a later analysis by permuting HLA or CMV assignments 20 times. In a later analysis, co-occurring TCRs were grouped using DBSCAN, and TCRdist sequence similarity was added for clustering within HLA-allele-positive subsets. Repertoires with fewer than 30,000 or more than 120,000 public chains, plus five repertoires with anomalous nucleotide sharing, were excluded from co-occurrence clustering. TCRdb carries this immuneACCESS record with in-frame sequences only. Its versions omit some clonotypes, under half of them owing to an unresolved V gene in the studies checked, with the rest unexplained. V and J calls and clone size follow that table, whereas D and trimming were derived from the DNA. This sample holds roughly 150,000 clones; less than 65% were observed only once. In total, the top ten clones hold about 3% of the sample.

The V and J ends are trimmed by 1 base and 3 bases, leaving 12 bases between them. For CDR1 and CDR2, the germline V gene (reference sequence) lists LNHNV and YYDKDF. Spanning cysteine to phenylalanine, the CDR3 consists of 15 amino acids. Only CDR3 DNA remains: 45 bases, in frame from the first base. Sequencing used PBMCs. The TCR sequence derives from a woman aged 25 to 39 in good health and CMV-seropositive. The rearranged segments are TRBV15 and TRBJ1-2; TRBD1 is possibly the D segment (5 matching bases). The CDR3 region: CATSRVGGKDYGYTF. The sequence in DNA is TGTGCCACCAGCAGAGTTGGGGGGAAGGACTATGGCTACACCTTC.